The clone carrying this T cell receptor beta chain was counted a few times. The antigen remains undetermined. MiXCR was run by TCRdb on the 5' RACE reads, yielding one entry per CDR3 protein. The sample lists some 270,000 distinct CDR3 sequences; approximately 8.3% were seen once. CDR3 length: 18 residues. The germline gives CDR1 SGDLS, CDR2 YYNGEE. V gave up 0 bases and J gave up 3 bases, with 19 bases separating them. These data belong to a study of identical twins. General study results and limits: The study found excess low generation probability among twin-shared out-of-frame alpha sequences.

These data were likewise used in another study, on yellow fever vaccine responses in identical twins.

Input material: CD8+ T cells sorted from blood. This sequence was found in a woman under 30 in good health. The chain combines TRBV9 with TRBJ1-5; D ambiguous. As DNA, the CDR3 is TGTGCCAGCAGCGTAGATCTGCCGGGTAGTTATACCAATCAGCCCCAGCATTTT. Translating gives CASSVDLPGSYTNQPQHF. Full variable domain (rest looked up from reference TRBV9 and TRBJ1-5): DSGVTQTPKHLITATGQRVTLRCSPRSGDLSVYWYQQSLDQGLQFLIQYYNGEERAKGNILERFSAQQFPDLHSELNLSSLELGDSALYFCASSVDLPGSYTNQPQHFGDGTRLSIL.